This T cell receptor beta chain was recorded in a study of blood T cell repertoires in COVID-19. On the study more broadly: Acute-phase and convalescent COVID-19 samples originated in the United States, Italy and Spain.

The V and J ends lost 5 bases and 8 bases, in that order; junction bases with no gene match: 6. The CDR3 contains 13 residues. This clone was counted a single time. As originally analysed: The authors estimated nucleated cell counts from reference gene primer amplification. The protocol was immunoSEQ multiplex PCR, while the TCRdb copy is restricted to in-frame clones and leaves out a portion. V and J calls and clone size are those listed in that table; D and trimming were worked out from the DNA. Among approximately 61,000 clones listed, approximately 79% were seen once. Sequencing was done on a sample of peripheral blood. This TCR came from an older woman with acute or convalescent COVID-19. The chain joins TRBV12-3 or TRBV12-4 to TRBJ1-2; 9 nucleotides agree with TRBD1. The CDR3 region has the DNA TGTGCCAGCAGTGGGACAGGGCGAGACGGCTACACCTTC. Amino acids: CASSGTGRDGYTF.